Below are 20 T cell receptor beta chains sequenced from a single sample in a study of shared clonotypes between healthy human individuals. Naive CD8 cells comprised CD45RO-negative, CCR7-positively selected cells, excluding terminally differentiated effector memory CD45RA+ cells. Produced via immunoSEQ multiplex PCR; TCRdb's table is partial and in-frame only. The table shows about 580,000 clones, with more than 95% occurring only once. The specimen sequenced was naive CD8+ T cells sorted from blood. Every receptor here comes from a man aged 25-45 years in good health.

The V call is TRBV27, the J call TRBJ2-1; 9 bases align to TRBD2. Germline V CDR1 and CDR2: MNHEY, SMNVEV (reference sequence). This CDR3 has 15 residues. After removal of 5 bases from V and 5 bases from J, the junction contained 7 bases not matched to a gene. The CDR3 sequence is CASSLPGLAHNEQFF. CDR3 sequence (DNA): TGTGCCAGCAGTCTACCGGGACTAGCACACAATGAGCAGTTCTTC.

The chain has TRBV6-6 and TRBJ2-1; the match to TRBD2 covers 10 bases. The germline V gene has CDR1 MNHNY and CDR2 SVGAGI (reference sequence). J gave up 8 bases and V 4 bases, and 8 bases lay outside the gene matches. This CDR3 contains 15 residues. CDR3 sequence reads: CASSFLSGTSDEQFF. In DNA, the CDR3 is TGTGCCAGCAGTTTCTTGTCCGGGACTAGCGATGAGCAGTTCTTC.

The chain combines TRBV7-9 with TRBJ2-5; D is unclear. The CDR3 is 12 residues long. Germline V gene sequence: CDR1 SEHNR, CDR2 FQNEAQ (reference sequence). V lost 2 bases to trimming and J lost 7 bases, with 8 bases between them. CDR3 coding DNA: TGTGCCAGCAGCTTACGACCAGCGACCCAGTACTTC. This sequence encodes CASSLRPATQYF.

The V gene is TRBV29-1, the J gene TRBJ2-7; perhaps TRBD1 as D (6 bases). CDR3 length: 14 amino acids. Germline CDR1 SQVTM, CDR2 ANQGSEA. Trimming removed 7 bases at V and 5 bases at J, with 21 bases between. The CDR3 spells CSGGDPGTSDEQYF. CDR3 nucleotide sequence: TGCAGCGGAGGGGACCCCGGGACATCGGACGAGCAGTACTTC.

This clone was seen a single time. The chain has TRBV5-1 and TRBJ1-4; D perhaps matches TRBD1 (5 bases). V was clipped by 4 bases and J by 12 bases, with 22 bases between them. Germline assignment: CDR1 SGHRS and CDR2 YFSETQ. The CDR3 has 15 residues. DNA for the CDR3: TGCGCCAGCAGCCCCCGGGACGCCCGTCGCGGGGAACTGTTTTTT. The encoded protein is CASSPRDARRGELFF.

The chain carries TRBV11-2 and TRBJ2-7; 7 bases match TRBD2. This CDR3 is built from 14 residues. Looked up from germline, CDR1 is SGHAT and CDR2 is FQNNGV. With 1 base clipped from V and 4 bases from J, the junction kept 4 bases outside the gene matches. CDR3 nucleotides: TGTGCCAGCAGCTTAGTTGCGGGAGTTTACGAGCAGTACTTC. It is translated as CASSLVAGVYEQYF.

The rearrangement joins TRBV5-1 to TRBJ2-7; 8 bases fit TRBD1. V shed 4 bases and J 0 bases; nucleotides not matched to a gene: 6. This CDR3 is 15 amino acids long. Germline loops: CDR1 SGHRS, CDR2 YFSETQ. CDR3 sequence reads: CASSMDRASSYEQYF. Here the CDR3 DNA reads TGCGCCAGCAGCATGGACAGGGCGAGCTCCTACGAGCAGTACTTC.

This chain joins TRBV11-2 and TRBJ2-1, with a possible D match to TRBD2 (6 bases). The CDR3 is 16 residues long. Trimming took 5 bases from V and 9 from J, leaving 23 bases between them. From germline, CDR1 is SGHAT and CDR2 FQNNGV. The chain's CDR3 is CASSPGQLGGEAEQFF. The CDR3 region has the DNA TGTGCCAGCAGCCCTGGGCAGCTGGGAGGAGAGGCTGAGCAGTTCTTC.

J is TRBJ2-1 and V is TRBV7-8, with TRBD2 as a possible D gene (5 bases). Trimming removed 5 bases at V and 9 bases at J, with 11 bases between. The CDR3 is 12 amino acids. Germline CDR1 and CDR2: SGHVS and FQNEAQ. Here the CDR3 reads CASSPPGSEQFF. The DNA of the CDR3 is TGTGCCAGCAGCCCACCGGGGAGTGAGCAGTTCTTC.

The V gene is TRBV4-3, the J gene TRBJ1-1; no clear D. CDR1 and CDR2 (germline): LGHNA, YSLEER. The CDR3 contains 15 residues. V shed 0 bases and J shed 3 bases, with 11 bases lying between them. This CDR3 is CASSQDRWVDTEAFF. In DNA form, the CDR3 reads TGCGCCAGCAGCCAAGATCGGTGGGTAGACACTGAAGCTTTCTTT.

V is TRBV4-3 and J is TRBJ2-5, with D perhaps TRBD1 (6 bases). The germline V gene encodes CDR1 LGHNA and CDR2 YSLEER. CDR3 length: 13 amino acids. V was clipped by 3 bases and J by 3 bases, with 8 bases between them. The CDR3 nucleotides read TGCGCCAGCAGCCAGGACAGTAAAGAGACCCAGTACTTC. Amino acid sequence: CASSQDSKETQYF.

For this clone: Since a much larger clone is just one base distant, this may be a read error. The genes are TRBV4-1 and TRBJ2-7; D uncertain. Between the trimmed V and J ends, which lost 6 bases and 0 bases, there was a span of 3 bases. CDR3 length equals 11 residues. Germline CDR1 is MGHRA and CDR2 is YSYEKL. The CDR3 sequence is CASSSSYEQYF. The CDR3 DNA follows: TGCGCCAGCAGTTCCTCCTACGAGCAGTACTTC.

For the CDR3, the DNA is TGTGCCAGCAGCGTTAACGGAGACTACGAGCAGTACTTC. Residues: CASSVNGDYEQYF. The V and J genes are TRBV7-3 and TRBJ2-7; D unclear. The V gene lost 5 bases and the J gene lost 3 bases, with 11 bases spanning the gap. The CDR3 spans 13 residues. Per germline, CDR1 SGHTA and CDR2 FQGTGA.

The CDR3 DNA reads TGTGCCAGCAGCTTAGAAGGTTTTCGACAGCCCCAGCATTTT. This encodes CASSLEGFRQPQHF. The V and J genes are TRBV7-6 and TRBJ1-5; no definite D call. Germline V gives CDR1 SGHVS, CDR2 FNYEAQ. CDR3 length equals 14 residues. V gave up 1 base and J gave up 7 bases, with 11 bases separating them.

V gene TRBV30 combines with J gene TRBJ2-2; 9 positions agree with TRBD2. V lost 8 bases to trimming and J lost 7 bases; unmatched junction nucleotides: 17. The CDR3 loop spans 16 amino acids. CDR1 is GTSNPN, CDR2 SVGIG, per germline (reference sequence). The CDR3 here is CARSREGAKGIGELFF. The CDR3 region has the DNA TGTGCCCGCTCGCGGGAGGGCGCAAAAGGGATCGGGGAGCTGTTTTTT.

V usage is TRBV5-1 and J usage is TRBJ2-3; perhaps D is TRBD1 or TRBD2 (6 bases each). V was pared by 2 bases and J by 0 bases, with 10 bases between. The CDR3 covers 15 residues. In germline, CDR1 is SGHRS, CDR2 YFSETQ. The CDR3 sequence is CASSFAGQSTDTQYF. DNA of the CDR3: TGCGCCAGCAGCTTCGCGGGACAAAGCACAGATACGCAGTATTTT.

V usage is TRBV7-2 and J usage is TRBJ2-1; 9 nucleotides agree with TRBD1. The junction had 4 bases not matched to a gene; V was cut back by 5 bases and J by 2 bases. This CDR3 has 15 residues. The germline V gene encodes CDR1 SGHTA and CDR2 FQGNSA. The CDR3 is CASSPDRGAYNEQFF. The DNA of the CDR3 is TGTGCCAGCAGCCCCGACAGGGGGGCCTACAATGAGCAGTTCTTC.

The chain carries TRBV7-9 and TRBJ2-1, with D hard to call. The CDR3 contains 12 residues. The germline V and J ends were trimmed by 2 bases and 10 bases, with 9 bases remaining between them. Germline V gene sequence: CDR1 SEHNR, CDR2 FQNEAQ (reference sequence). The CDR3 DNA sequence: TGTGCCAGCAGCTTAATAACGCGCGAGCAGTTCTTC. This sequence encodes CASSLITREQFF.

In DNA, the CDR3 is TGTGCCAGCAGCCCAATTCCGGGTATAGGGAGCACAGATACGCAGTATTTT. Protein product: CASSPIPGIGSTDTQYF. The genes are TRBV7-6 and TRBJ2-3; D is unclear. V shed 5 bases and J shed 0 bases, with 18 bases lying between them. Germline V CDR1 and CDR2: SGHVS, FNYEAQ. The CDR3 length is 17 residues.

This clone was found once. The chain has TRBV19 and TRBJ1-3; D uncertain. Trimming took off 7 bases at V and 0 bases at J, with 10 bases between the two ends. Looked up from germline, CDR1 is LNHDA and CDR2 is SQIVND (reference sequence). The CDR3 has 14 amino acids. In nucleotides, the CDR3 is TGTGCCAGTACTGAAAGAAGCTCTGGAAACACCATATATTTT. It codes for CASTERSSGNTIYF. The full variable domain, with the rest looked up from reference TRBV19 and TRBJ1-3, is DGGITQSPKYLFRKEGQNVTLSCEQNLNHDAMYWYRQDPGQGLRLIYYSQIVNDFQKGDIAEGYSVSREKKESFPLTVTSAQKNPTAFYLCASTERSSGNTIYFGEGSWLTVV.